This T cell receptor (beta chain) was sequenced for a study of cytomegalovirus exposure and HLA in healthy donors. Study conclusions and caveats: It was 164 TCR beta chains that were listed as cytomegalovirus-associated. The sole available immune exposure information was CMV serostatus.

The study ran its PCR with 60 Vbeta and 13 Jbeta primers. Sequencing used immunoSEQ multiplex PCR; TCRdb keeps in-frame clones, though not all of them. Counted here are some 150,000 clones, around 65% occurring once; the ten biggest clones make up under 3%. From germline, CDR1 is SGHDT and CDR2 YYEEEE. The CDR3 has 15 amino acids. Trimming at V came to 1 base and at J to 6 bases, leaving 5 bases not matched to a gene. Only a few counts were recorded for this clone. Its antigen is undetermined. Material: PBMCs. The sequence derives from a woman younger than 45 in good health and CMV-seropositive. This chain joins TRBV5-6 and TRBJ1-4, with 8 bases matching TRBD1. CDR3 sequence reads: CASSLRAGGDEKLFF. The CDR3 bases are TGTGCCAGCAGCTTGAGGGCAGGGGGCGATGAAAAACTGTTTTTT.